The rows below give T cell receptor beta chains drawn from one sample of a study of CD8 T cells in ankylosing spondylitis. TCRdb recomputed calls from the 5' RACE reads with MiXCR, one row per CDR3 protein. This sample has about 340,000 distinct CDR3 sequences, with roughly 15% found just once. Material: blood, either unsorted or a sorted T cell fraction (not recorded which). The receptors originated from a male donor with ankylosing spondylitis or in good health (not recorded which). The CDR3 runs from the conserved cysteine through the conserved F or W. Fields, in order: D gene, clone size, V gene, J gene, CDR3 protein, CDR3 DNA. A D gene is named only where the DNA matches it firmly. Size tells how often a clone was seen (once, few, many) or the class of an expanded clone, and some rows leave it out.

d_gene: -
abundance: -
v_gene: TRBV11-2
j_gene: TRBJ2-1
CDR3aa: CASSFNNGLGNNEQFF
CDR3nt: TGTGCCAGCAGCTTTAATAACGGGCTTGGGAACAATGAGCAGTTCTTC

d_gene: TRBD2
abundance: -
v_gene: TRBV5-1
j_gene: TRBJ2-3
CDR3aa: CASSPGLVPDTQYF
CDR3nt: TGCGCCAGCAGCCCGGGACTAGTCCCAGATACGCAGTATTTT

d_gene: -
abundance: few
v_gene: TRBV5-1
j_gene: TRBJ2-7
CDR3aa: CASSIAGEAYEQYF
CDR3nt: TGCGCCAGCAGCATAGCAGGTGAGGCCTACGAGCAGTACTTC

d_gene: -
abundance: -
v_gene: TRBV6-1
j_gene: TRBJ1-1
CDR3aa: CASSEVRGIAFF
CDR3nt: TGTGCCAGCAGTGAAGTCCGGGGTATCGCTTTCTTT

d_gene: -
abundance: -
v_gene: TRBV3-1
j_gene: TRBJ1-6
CDR3aa: CASSQIAGNSPLHF
CDR3nt: TGTGCCAGCAGCCAAATCGCGGGGAATTCACCCCTCCACTTT

d_gene: -
abundance: -
v_gene: TRBV30
j_gene: TRBJ1-6
CDR3aa: CAWSVSNSPLHF
CDR3nt: TGTGCCTGGAGCGTTTCTAATTCACCCCTCCACTTT

d_gene: -
abundance: few
v_gene: TRBV5-1
j_gene: TRBJ2-3
CDR3aa: CASSPGELTDTQYF
CDR3nt: TGCGCCAGCAGCCCGGGGGAACTCACAGATACGCAGTATTTT

d_gene: TRBD1
abundance: -
v_gene: TRBV12-3/TRBV12-4
j_gene: TRBJ2-1
CDR3aa: CASSYLQGNPNNEQFF
CDR3nt: TGTGCCAGCAGTTACTTACAGGGGAATCCCAACAATGAGCAGTTCTTC

d_gene: -
abundance: few
v_gene: TRBV6-1
j_gene: TRBJ1-6
CDR3aa: CASSENNRRGSPLHF
CDR3nt: TGTGCCAGCAGTGAAAATAACCGGAGGGGATCACCCCTCCACTTT

d_gene: -
abundance: few
v_gene: TRBV20-1
j_gene: TRBJ1-6
CDR3aa: CSARMGSSGAEPLHF
CDR3nt: TGCAGTGCTAGAATGGGTTCAAGCGGTGCTGAACCCCTCCACTTT

d_gene: -
abundance: -
v_gene: TRBV5-1
j_gene: TRBJ1-3
CDR3aa: CASSLAETGNTIYF
CDR3nt: TGCGCCAGCAGCTTGGCTGAGACCGGAAACACCATATATTTT

d_gene: -
abundance: -
v_gene: TRBV7-2
j_gene: TRBJ2-2
CDR3aa: CASSLGSGAGELFF
CDR3nt: TGTGCCAGCAGCTTAGGGTCCGGGGCCGGGGAGCTGTTTTTT

d_gene: -
abundance: -
v_gene: TRBV5-1
j_gene: TRBJ1-1
CDR3aa: CASRVGGGDRAFF
CDR3nt: TGCGCCAGCAGGGTTGGAGGAGGGGATCGGGCTTTCTTT

d_gene: -
abundance: few
v_gene: TRBV5-1
j_gene: TRBJ2-2
CDR3aa: CASSPPGHNTGELFF
CDR3nt: TGCGCCAGCAGCCCTCCGGGACACAACACCGGGGAGCTGTTTTTT

d_gene: TRBD1
abundance: few
v_gene: TRBV25-1
j_gene: TRBJ2-3
CDR3aa: CASSEIRTGVDTQYF
CDR3nt: TGTGCCAGCAGTGAGATCAGGACAGGGGTTGATACGCAGTATTTT

d_gene: TRBD1
abundance: few
v_gene: TRBV10-3
j_gene: TRBJ1-5
CDR3aa: CAISEAGTGYGQPQHF
CDR3nt: TGTGCCATCAGTGAGGCCGGGACAGGGTATGGTCAGCCCCAGCATTTT

d_gene: -
abundance: many
v_gene: TRBV12-3/TRBV12-4
j_gene: TRBJ1-5
CDR3aa: CASSPRGEGNQPQHF
CDR3nt: TGTGCCAGCAGTCCCCGGGGGGAAGGCAATCAGCCCCAGCATTTT

d_gene: -
abundance: many
v_gene: TRBV5-1
j_gene: TRBJ2-3
CDR3aa: CASSRWGVTSTDTQYF
CDR3nt: TGCGCCAGCAGCCGGTGGGGGGTCACTAGCACAGATACGCAGTATTTT

d_gene: TRBD2
abundance: many
v_gene: TRBV3-1
j_gene: TRBJ2-3
CDR3aa: CASSSGTRSRGQYF
CDR3nt: TGTGCCAGCAGCTCCGGGACTAGGTCCCGAGGGCAGTATTTT

d_gene: -
abundance: -
v_gene: TRBV3-1
j_gene: TRBJ1-2
CDR3aa: CASSQGRGRRDGYTF
CDR3nt: TGTGCCAGCAGCCAAGGAAGGGGCCGCAGGGATGGCTACACCTTC

d_gene: -
abundance: -
v_gene: TRBV7-9
j_gene: TRBJ2-7
CDR3aa: CASSPAGPYEQYF
CDR3nt: TGTGCCAGCAGCCCGGCAGGTCCCTACGAGCAGTACTTC

d_gene: TRBD1
abundance: many
v_gene: TRBV27
j_gene: TRBJ1-2
CDR3aa: CASGRQGYGYTF
CDR3nt: TGTGCCAGCGGACGACAGGGTTATGGCTACACCTTC

d_gene: TRBD2
abundance: few
v_gene: TRBV2
j_gene: TRBJ2-1
CDR3aa: CASSGTREGEQFF
CDR3nt: TGTGCCAGCAGTGGCACTAGGGAGGGTGAGCAGTTCTTC

d_gene: TRBD1
abundance: many
v_gene: TRBV12-3/TRBV12-4
j_gene: TRBJ2-7
CDR3aa: CASSNSGGYEQYF
CDR3nt: TGTGCCAGCAGCAACTCAGGGGGCTACGAGCAGTACTTC

d_gene: TRBD2
abundance: -
v_gene: TRBV30
j_gene: TRBJ2-3
CDR3aa: CAWTALAGGRDTQYF
CDR3nt: TGTGCCTGGACGGCGCTAGCGGGAGGGCGGGATACGCAGTATTTT

d_gene: TRBD1
abundance: -
v_gene: TRBV5-1
j_gene: TRBJ1-5
CDR3aa: CASSLGTGGSQPQHF
CDR3nt: TGCGCCAGCAGCCTCGGGACAGGGGGGAGTCAGCCCCAGCATTTT

d_gene: -
abundance: many
v_gene: TRBV7-8
j_gene: TRBJ1-2
CDR3aa: CASSLEGRLYGYTF
CDR3nt: TGTGCCAGCAGCTTAGAGGGCAGACTCTATGGCTACACCTTC

d_gene: -
abundance: few
v_gene: TRBV27
j_gene: TRBJ1-1
CDR3aa: CASSLRTATEAFF
CDR3nt: TGTGCCAGCAGTCTTAGGACAGCCACTGAAGCTTTCTTT

d_gene: -
abundance: -
v_gene: TRBV15
j_gene: TRBJ1-2
CDR3aa: CATSPTRAGGGYTF
CDR3nt: TGTGCCACCAGCCCCACCAGGGCGGGGGGTGGCTACACCTTC

d_gene: -
abundance: -
v_gene: TRBV3-1
j_gene: TRBJ1-1
CDR3aa: CASSQERQGREWTEAFF
CDR3nt: TGTGCCAGCAGCCAAGAGCGGCAGGGTCGGGAGTGGACTGAAGCTTTCTTT

d_gene: TRBD2
abundance: few
v_gene: TRBV5-1
j_gene: TRBJ2-7
CDR3aa: CASSRTSGHSYEQYF
CDR3nt: TGCGCCAGCAGTCGGACTAGCGGCCACTCCTACGAGCAGTACTTC

d_gene: TRBD2
abundance: -
v_gene: TRBV12-3/TRBV12-4
j_gene: TRBJ2-1
CDR3aa: CASRTSGIEQFF
CDR3nt: TGTGCCAGCAGAACTAGCGGGATCGAGCAGTTCTTC

d_gene: -
abundance: few
v_gene: TRBV12-3/TRBV12-4
j_gene: TRBJ2-7
CDR3aa: CASTPAALPYEQYF
CDR3nt: TGTGCCAGCACCCCCGCGGCTTTGCCCTACGAGCAGTACTTC

d_gene: -
abundance: -
v_gene: TRBV19
j_gene: TRBJ1-5
CDR3aa: CASSTKRQDFYQPQHF
CDR3nt: TGTGCCAGTAGTACTAAACGACAGGACTTTTATCAGCCCCAGCATTTT

d_gene: -
abundance: few
v_gene: TRBV12-3/TRBV12-4
j_gene: TRBJ1-5
CDR3aa: CASGTPGSQPQHF
CDR3nt: TGTGCCAGCGGGACCCCAGGGTCCCAGCCCCAGCATTTT

d_gene: -
abundance: few
v_gene: TRBV5-1
j_gene: TRBJ2-7
CDR3aa: CASSLPGQYEQYF
CDR3nt: TGCGCCAGCAGCTTGCCCGGACAGTACGAGCAGTACTTC

d_gene: -
abundance: few
v_gene: TRBV2
j_gene: TRBJ2-1
CDR3aa: CASIRLARNEQFF
CDR3nt: TGTGCCAGCATCCGGCTAGCAAGGAATGAGCAGTTCTTC

d_gene: TRBD1
abundance: -
v_gene: TRBV7-8
j_gene: TRBJ2-7
CDR3aa: CASSPRTGSWYEQYF
CDR3nt: TGTGCCAGCAGCCCCCGGACAGGGAGTTGGTACGAGCAGTACTTC

d_gene: -
abundance: few
v_gene: TRBV10-3
j_gene: TRBJ2-1
CDR3aa: CAISEMRDNEQFF
CDR3nt: TGTGCCATCAGTGAGATGAGGGACAATGAGCAGTTCTTC

d_gene: TRBD2
abundance: -
v_gene: TRBV7-9
j_gene: TRBJ2-7
CDR3aa: CASSLVSFGLATYEQYF
CDR3nt: TGTGCCAGCAGCTTAGTCTCATTCGGACTAGCTACCTACGAGCAGTACTTC

d_gene: -
abundance: -
v_gene: TRBV28
j_gene: TRBJ2-1
CDR3aa: CASSGKRTAWREQFF
CDR3nt: TGTGCCAGCAGTGGGAAAAGGACTGCCTGGAGGGAGCAGTTCTTC

d_gene: -
abundance: many
v_gene: TRBV7-9
j_gene: TRBJ1-1
CDR3aa: CASIYRAFF
CDR3nt: TGTGCCAGCATCTACAGAGCTTTCTTT

d_gene: TRBD2
abundance: -
v_gene: TRBV11-1
j_gene: TRBJ2-1
CDR3aa: CASSPLPGLAGGTSSYNEQFF
CDR3nt: TGTGCCAGCAGCCCACTTCCGGGACTAGCGGGGGGAACGAGCTCCTACAATGAGCAGTTCTTC

d_gene: TRBD1
abundance: -
v_gene: TRBV20-1
j_gene: TRBJ1-3
CDR3aa: CSAREPRTGSSGNTIYF
CDR3nt: TGCAGTGCTAGAGAACCCCGGACAGGGAGCTCTGGAAACACCATATATTTT

d_gene: TRBD1
abundance: many
v_gene: TRBV5-1
j_gene: TRBJ1-1
CDR3aa: CASSMGQGMRNTEAFF
CDR3nt: TGCGCCAGCAGTATGGGACAGGGGATGAGAAACACTGAAGCTTTCTTT

d_gene: -
abundance: -
v_gene: TRBV5-6
j_gene: TRBJ2-2
CDR3aa: CASSLTGMNTGELFF
CDR3nt: TGTGCCAGCAGCTTGACAGGGATGAACACCGGGGAGCTGTTTTTT

d_gene: TRBD2
abundance: few
v_gene: TRBV4-1
j_gene: TRBJ2-1
CDR3aa: CASSSSTSGYNEQFF
CDR3nt: TGCGCCAGCAGCTCTTCGACTAGCGGTTACAATGAGCAGTTCTTC

d_gene: TRBD1
abundance: -
v_gene: TRBV10-3
j_gene: TRBJ1-4
CDR3aa: CATSGTGDEKLFF
CDR3nt: TGTGCCACCTCCGGGACAGGGGATGAAAAACTGTTTTTT

d_gene: TRBD1
abundance: few
v_gene: TRBV2
j_gene: TRBJ1-5
CDR3aa: CASSSDRGLSNQPQHF
CDR3nt: TGTGCCAGCAGTTCCGACAGGGGGTTAAGCAATCAGCCCCAGCATTTT

d_gene: TRBD1
abundance: many
v_gene: TRBV12-3/TRBV12-4
j_gene: TRBJ1-6
CDR3aa: CASSPAPGGVSPLHF
CDR3nt: TGTGCCAGCAGTCCGGCCCCAGGGGGCGTTTCACCCCTCCACTTT

d_gene: -
abundance: -
v_gene: TRBV6-1
j_gene: TRBJ2-1
CDR3aa: CASNDPGAYNEQFF
CDR3nt: TGTGCCAGCAACGACCCGGGGGCCTACAATGAGCAGTTCTTC

d_gene: TRBD1
abundance: few
v_gene: TRBV6-1
j_gene: TRBJ2-7
CDR3aa: CASSGGQGFSYEQYF
CDR3nt: TGTGCCAGCAGTGGGGGACAGGGGTTCTCCTACGAGCAGTACTTC

d_gene: -
abundance: -
v_gene: TRBV20-1
j_gene: TRBJ2-3
CDR3aa: CSARALDMGGTDTQYF
CDR3nt: TGCAGTGCTAGAGCCCTGGATATGGGCGGCACAGATACGCAGTATTTT